The 7 T cell receptor beta chains listed next were all sequenced from one sample in a study of ipilimumab plus nivolumab after autologous stem cell transplantation (TCRdb year 2021). To prepare the library, the immunoSEQ multiplex PCR assay was applied. TCRdb took this table from immuneACCESS and kept in-frame rearrangements with V and J called. Such tables lack part of the clones; where checked against another copy, unresolved V genes explain under half of the gap, and the rest is unexplained. This sample comprises about 84,000 clones, 75% to 85% of them detected only once. 2% to 2.5% of the sample goes to the ten largest clones. The sequencing used PBMCs, collected in a trial of ipilimumab plus nivolumab as post-transplant consolidation. The receptors derive from a male donor with diffuse large B-cell lymphoma.

The CDR3 DNA is TGTGCCAGCAGGGCCGGGACAGGGGACCGGGAGCAGTACTTC. The encoded protein is CASRAGTGDREQYF. J is TRBJ2-7 and V is TRBV25-1, with 10 bases identical to TRBD1. Germline V gives CDR1 MGHDK, CDR2 SYGVNS. Trimming cost V 6 bases and J 7 bases; bases outside gene matches: 9. The CDR3 contains 14 residues.

This chain joins TRBV7-2 and TRBJ2-3; TRBD2 matches at 8 bases. Trimming removed 3 bases from V and 5 bases from J; junction bases left unmatched: 7. Germline V CDR1 and CDR2: SGHTA, FQGNSA. The CDR3 is made up of 15 amino acids. CDR3 DNA sequence: TGTGCCAGCAGCTTCAGGCGGGGGGACGGAGATACGCAGTATTTT. It is translated as CASSFRRGDGDTQYF.

The chain employs TRBV2 and TRBJ1-1; D not resolved. Trimming took 6 bases from V and 11 from J, leaving 19 bases between them. This CDR3 has 13 amino acids. CDR1 is SNHLY, CDR2 FYNNEI, per germline. The CDR3 region is CASSKETRSSAFF. CDR3 sequence (DNA): TGTGCCAGCAGCAAGGAAACCCGGTCGAGCGCTTTCTTT.

Note on this clone: Other DNA sequences in this sample translate to the same CDR3. The gene calls are TRBV18 and TRBJ1-1; weak D call: TRBD1 (6 bases). V was shortened by 3 bases and J by 0 bases, with 11 bases between the two germline ends. The CDR3 is made up of 15 amino acids. Looked up from germline, CDR1 is KGHSH and CDR2 is LQKENI. CDR3 DNA: TGTGCCAGCTCACCTCGGACAGAGATGAACACTGAAGCTTTCTTT. Its protein product is CASSPRTEMNTEAFF. The entire variable domain, with the rest obtained from reference TRBV18 and TRBJ1-1, is as follows: NAGVMQNPRHLVRRRGQEARLRCSPMKGHSHVYWYRQLPEEGLKFMVYLQKENIIDESGMPKERFSAEFPKEGPSILRIQQVVRGDSAAYFCASSPRTEMNTEAFFGQGTRLTVV.

V is TRBV5-1 and J is TRBJ2-1; weak D call: TRBD2 (5 bases). The germline V gene has CDR1 SGHRS and CDR2 YFSETQ. Deletions cut 3 bases from V and 0 bases from J, with 16 bases between. The CDR3 loop spans 17 amino acids. Here the CDR3 DNA reads TGCGCCAGCAGCTCCCGACTAACACAGAGCTCCTACAATGAGCAGTTCTTC. It encodes CASSSRLTQSSYNEQFF.

The V call is TRBV10-2, the J call TRBJ2-1, with a possible D match to TRBD1 (6 bases). The CDR3 covers 14 residues. From germline, CDR1 is WSHSY and CDR2 SAAADI. Trimming took off 6 bases at V and 6 bases at J, with 15 bases between the two ends. The CDR3 DNA follows: TGCGCCAGCAGAAGGGACAAACTGTCCAATGAGCAGTTCTTC. Protein: CASRRDKLSNEQFF.

With regard to this clone: At one boundary the junction diverges from the germline segment, which might be a read error. The rearrangement links TRBV2 to TRBJ1-5; D might be TRBD1 (6 bases). Germline V gene data show CDR1 as SNHLY and CDR2 as FYNNEI. The CDR3 has 15 residues. In DNA, the CDR3 is TGTGCCAGCAGGGAAGACAGGTACTCCAATCAGCCCCAGCATTTT. Amino acids: CASREDRYSNQPQHF.